This TCR beta chain was obtained from a study of T cells in Graves' hyperthyroidism and ophthalmopathy. On the study more broadly: It was at initial diagnosis, before any treatment, that peripheral blood was collected.

Turning to this clonotype: Its antigen is not known.

This CDR3 region has 16 residues. CDR1 is DFQATT, CDR2 SNEGSKA, per germline (reference sequence). V dropped 0 bases and J dropped 2; count of bases not matched to a gene: 9. RNA transcripts were the template for amplifying TCR beta CDR3 regions. An initial round of RT-PCR targeting the TCR CDR3 relied on the HTBI primer set. MiXCR, run by TCRdb on the multiplex PCR reads, gives a single entry per CDR3 protein. The repertoire includes 750,000 to 950,000 distinct CDR3 sequences, 38% of them detected once, and 8% to 9% sits in the top ten. Study-wide results and limits: A model of 13 V-J features distinguished ophthalmopathy from stable hyperthyroidism. Within blood appeared most thyroid clonotypes that had expanded above 0.001.

This sample holds PBMCs from roughly 10 ml fresh peripheral blood. The clonotype was recovered from a man younger than 35 with Graves' hyperthyroidism. V and J are TRBV20-1 and TRBJ1-2; 7 bases agree with TRBD1. The specimen was blood. The CDR3 DNA follows: TGCAGTGCTAGAGATCTAGAAGGACAGGCAAACTATGGCTACACCTTC. Its translation is CSARDLEGQANYGYTF.